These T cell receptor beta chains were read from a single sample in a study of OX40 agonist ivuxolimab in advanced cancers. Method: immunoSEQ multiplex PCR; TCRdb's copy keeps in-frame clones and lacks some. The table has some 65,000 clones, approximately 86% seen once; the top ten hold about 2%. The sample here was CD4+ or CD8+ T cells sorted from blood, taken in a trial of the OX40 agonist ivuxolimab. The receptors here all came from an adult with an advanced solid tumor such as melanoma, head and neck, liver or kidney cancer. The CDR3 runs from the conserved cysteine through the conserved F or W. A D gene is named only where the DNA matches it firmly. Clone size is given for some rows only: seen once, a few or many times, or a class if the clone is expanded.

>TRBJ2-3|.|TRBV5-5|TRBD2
CASSRDGAGENTDTQYF
TGTGCCAGCAGCCGAGATGGCGCGGGGGAAAACACAGATACGCAGTATTTT
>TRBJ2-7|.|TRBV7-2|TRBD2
CASSVGLAGYEQYF
TGTGCCAGCAGCGTGGGACTAGCAGGCTACGAGCAGTACTTC
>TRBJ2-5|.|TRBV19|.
CASSLGFGGGSAQYF
TGTGCCAGTAGTCTAGGGTTTGGAGGGGGCTCGGCCCAGTACTTC
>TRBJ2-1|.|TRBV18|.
CASSPTGTYNEQFF
TGTGCCAGCTCACCAACCGGGACCTACAATGAGCAGTTCTTC
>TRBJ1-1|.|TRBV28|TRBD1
CASSLSTPDWGRGEAFF
TGTGCCAGCAGTTTATCGACTCCCGACTGGGGCAGGGGGGAAGCTTTCTTT
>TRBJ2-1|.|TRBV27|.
CASSLFSGISYNEQFF
TGTGCCAGCAGTTTATTTTCGGGAATCTCCTACAATGAGCAGTTCTTC
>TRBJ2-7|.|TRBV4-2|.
CASSQAPGDSSYEQYF
TGTGCCAGCAGCCAAGCCCCAGGGGATAGCTCCTACGAGCAGTACTTC
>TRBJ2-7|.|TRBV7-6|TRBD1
CASSRTGPYEQYF
TGTGCCAGCAGCCGGACAGGGCCATACGAGCAGTACTTC
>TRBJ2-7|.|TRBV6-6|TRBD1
CASSPGQGGFSYEQYF
TGTGCCAGCAGCCCAGGACAGGGGGGTTTTTCCTACGAGCAGTACTTC
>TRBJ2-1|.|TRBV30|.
CAWSPGVEQFF
TGTGCCTGGAGCCCAGGGGTTGAGCAGTTCTTC
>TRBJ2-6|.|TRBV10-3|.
CAISRDSGANVLTF
TGTGCCATCAGCCGGGACTCTGGGGCCAACGTCCTGACTTTC
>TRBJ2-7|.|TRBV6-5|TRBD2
CASSYQRGASYEQYF
TGTGCCAGCAGTTACCAGCGGGGGGCGAGCTACGAGCAGTACTTC
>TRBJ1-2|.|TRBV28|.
CASSLDSLDGYTF
TGTGCCAGCAGTTTGGACAGCTTGGATGGCTACACCTTC
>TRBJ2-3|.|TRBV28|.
CASSLTQPTSYDTQYF
TGTGCCAGCAGTTTAACTCAGCCAACTAGCTACGATACGCAGTATTTT
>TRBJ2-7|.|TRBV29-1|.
CSAFGRRGYEQYF
TGCAGCGCATTCGGACGGAGGGGCTACGAGCAGTACTTC
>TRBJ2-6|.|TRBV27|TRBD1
CASSPGIRAGQGFGANVLTF
TGTGCCAGCAGTCCCGGGATAAGGGCGGGACAGGGGTTTGGGGCCAACGTCCTGACTTTC
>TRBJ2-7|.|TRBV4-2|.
CASSQDPQRWFEQYF
TGTGCCAGCAGCCAAGATCCCCAGAGATGGTTCGAGCAGTACTTC
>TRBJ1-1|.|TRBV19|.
CASREQRRNTEAFF
TGTGCCAGTAGAGAACAGAGACGGAACACTGAAGCTTTCTTT
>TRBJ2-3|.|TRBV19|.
CASSIESTDTQYF
TGTGCCAGTAGTATAGAATCCACAGATACGCAGTATTTT
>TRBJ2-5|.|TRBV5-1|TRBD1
CAGSRSDKQGAETQYF
TGCGCCGGCAGCCGATCAGATAAACAGGGGGCAGAGACCCAGTACTTC
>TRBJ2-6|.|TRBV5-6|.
CASSPDSTGANVLTF
TGTGCCAGCAGCCCTGACAGTACTGGGGCCAACGTCCTGACTTTC
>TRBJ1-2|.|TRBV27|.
CASSLEGKGYGYTF
TGTGCCAGCAGTTTAGAAGGAAAGGGCTATGGCTACACCTTC
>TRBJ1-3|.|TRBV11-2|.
CATSRDLGNTIYF
TGTGCCACATCCCGGGACCTCGGAAACACCATATATTTT
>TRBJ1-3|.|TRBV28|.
CASSGPGRSPGNTIYF
TGTGCCAGCAGTGGCCCCGGCCGTTCCCCTGGAAACACCATATATTTT
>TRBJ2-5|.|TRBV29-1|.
CSVDGVRGRRETQYF
TGCAGCGTTGATGGGGTTCGGGGGCGCAGAGAGACCCAGTACTTC
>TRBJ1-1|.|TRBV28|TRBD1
CASSLYSGQGNPEAFF
TGTGCCAGCAGTTTATATTCGGGACAGGGTAACCCTGAAGCTTTCTTT
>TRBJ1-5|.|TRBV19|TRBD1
CASSAGTGYQPQHF
TGTGCCAGTAGTGCCGGGACAGGTTATCAGCCCCAGCATTTT
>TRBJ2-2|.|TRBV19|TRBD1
CASGTGAGGELFF
TGTGCCAGCGGGACAGGGGCTGGCGGGGAGCTGTTTTTT
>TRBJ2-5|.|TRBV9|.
CASSVSRTGGGQETQYF
TGTGCCAGCAGCGTATCCAGAACAGGGGGAGGGCAAGAGACCCAGTACTTC
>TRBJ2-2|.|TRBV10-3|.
CAGGAGHLNTGELFF
TGTGCAGGAGGAGCGGGTCACCTGAACACCGGGGAGCTGTTTTTT
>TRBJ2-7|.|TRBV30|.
CAWSVGHEQYF
TGTGCCTGGAGTGTAGGCCACGAGCAGTACTTC
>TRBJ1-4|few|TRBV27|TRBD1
CASSFYRDRDEKLFF
TGTGCCAGCAGTTTTTATAGGGACAGGGATGAAAAACTGTTTTTT
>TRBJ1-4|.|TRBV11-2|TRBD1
CASSLEEDRGQEKLFF
TGTGCCAGCAGCTTAGAGGAGGACAGGGGACAGGAAAAACTGTTTTTT
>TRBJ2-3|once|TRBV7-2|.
CASSFQRGTDTQYF
TGTGCCAGCAGCTTTCAGCGCGGCACAGATACGCAGTATTTT
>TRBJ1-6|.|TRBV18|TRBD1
CASSPSAETGNYNSPLHF
TGTGCCAGCTCGCCGTCGGCCGAGACAGGGAATTATAATTCACCCCTCCACTTT
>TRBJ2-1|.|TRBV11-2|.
CASSFPGRGEQFF
TGTGCCAGCAGCTTCCCCGGACGCGGGGAGCAGTTCTTC
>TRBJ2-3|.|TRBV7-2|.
CASSVSGQTSTDTQYF
TGTGCCAGCAGCGTCTCGGGACAAACTAGCACAGATACGCAGTATTTT